A selection of T cell receptor beta chains follows, all from one sample in a study of T cell responses to AZD1222 COVID-19 vaccine. Profiling relied on immunoSEQ multiplex PCR, and the TCRdb table lists in-frame clones only, not all of them. The table shows 90,000 to 110,000 clones, with about 90% occurring only once. Sequenced here: peripheral blood, sampled on day 0 of AZD1222 vaccination. Receptor source: an adult in good health. CDR3s include the opening cysteine and the closing phenylalanine or tryptophan. Fields, in order: J gene, D gene, V gene, clone size, CDR3 DNA, CDR3 protein. A D gene is named only where the DNA matches it firmly. Not all rows give a size; the values are once, few, many and, for expanded clones, a class.

J: TRBJ1-2
D: NA
V: TRBV18
size: NA
DNA: TGTGCCAGCTCACGACCACAGAGTGGCTACACCTTC
CDR3: CASSRPQSGYTF

J: TRBJ2-1
D: TRBD2
V: TRBV2
size: NA
DNA: TGTGCCACCACGGGGGGAGGGTCCAATGAGCAGTTCTTC
CDR3: CATTGGGSNEQFF

J: TRBJ1-1
D: NA
V: TRBV7-3
size: NA
DNA: TGTGCCAGCAGCCTCGGGACCGCGAACACTGAAGCTTTCTTT
CDR3: CASSLGTANTEAFF

J: TRBJ1-3
D: NA
V: TRBV30
size: NA
DNA: TGTGCCTGGAGTGTACGTGTCACCATATATTTT
CDR3: CAWSVRVTIYF

J: TRBJ1-2
D: NA
V: TRBV29-1
size: once
DNA: TGCAGCGTTGAAGATCCCAGCTATAGCTACACCTTC
CDR3: CSVEDPSYSYTF

J: TRBJ2-1
D: NA
V: TRBV3-1/TRBV3-2
size: NA
DNA: TGTGCCAGCAGCCAAGGACAGGACGGACGATACAATGAGCAGTTCTTC
CDR3: CASSQGQDGRYNEQFF

J: TRBJ1-2
D: NA
V: TRBV27
size: NA
DNA: TGTGCCAGCAGTTTAATGGCTAACCGTAGGGATGGCTACACCTTC
CDR3: CASSLMANRRDGYTF

J: TRBJ2-3
D: NA
V: TRBV28
size: NA
DNA: TGTGCCAGCAGTTTTTGGAGGGGCGATCTCCCAGATACGCAGTATTTT
CDR3: CASSFWRGDLPDTQYF

J: TRBJ1-5
D: NA
V: TRBV28
size: NA
DNA: TGTGCCAGCAGTTTGAAAGGGGTTCGCAACAATCAGCCCCAGCATTTT
CDR3: CASSLKGVRNNQPQHF

J: TRBJ1-6
D: NA
V: TRBV5-1
size: NA
DNA: TGCGCCAGCAGCTTGGTAGCCCCAGGGGATCTGGCAGGAGCTTATAATTCACCCCTCCACTTT
CDR3: CASSLVAPGDLAGAYNSPLHF

J: TRBJ1-6
D: NA
V: TRBV30
size: few
DNA: TGTGCCTGGAGTGCAGTCTATAATTCACCCCTCCACTTT
CDR3: CAWSAVYNSPLHF

J: TRBJ1-4
D: NA
V: TRBV27
size: NA
DNA: TGTGCCAGCAGTTGGCGGCGCCGTGAAAAACTGTTTTTT
CDR3: CASSWRRREKLFF

J: TRBJ2-5
D: TRBD1
V: TRBV11-2
size: NA
DNA: TGTGCCAGCAGCGAAGAAACGGGACAGCGAGAGACCCAGTACTTC
CDR3: CASSEETGQRETQYF

J: TRBJ2-5
D: NA
V: TRBV27
size: NA
DNA: TGTGCCAGCAGTTTATCGGTGGGAGAGACCCAGTACTTC
CDR3: CASSLSVGETQYF

J: TRBJ1-6
D: NA
V: TRBV30
size: NA
DNA: TGTGCCTGCAACTTCCGGGACACGACCTATAATTCACCCCTCCACTTT
CDR3: CACNFRDTTYNSPLHF

J: TRBJ2-7
D: NA
V: TRBV10-2
size: NA
DNA: TGCGCCAGCAGTGAGGGTAGCTCCTACGAGCAGTACTTC
CDR3: CASSEGSSYEQYF

J: TRBJ2-3
D: NA
V: TRBV9
size: NA
DNA: TGTGCCAGCAGCGTAGCAGCAGGACGAGGAGATACGCAGTATTTT
CDR3: CASSVAAGRGDTQYF

J: TRBJ1-2
D: TRBD1
V: TRBV27
size: NA
DNA: TGTGCCAGCAGTCATGGACAGGGTGACTATGGCTACACCTTC
CDR3: CASSHGQGDYGYTF

J: TRBJ2-7
D: TRBD2
V: TRBV4-1
size: NA
DNA: TGCGCCAGCAGCCTCACTAGCGGGGGGACCTACGAGCAGTACTTC
CDR3: CASSLTSGGTYEQYF

J: TRBJ1-2
D: TRBD1
V: TRBV6-5
size: NA
DNA: TGTGCCAGCAGTAGGACAGGGGCTAACTATGGCTACACCTTC
CDR3: CASSRTGANYGYTF

J: TRBJ2-7
D: TRBD1
V: TRBV19
size: NA
DNA: TGTGCCAGTAGGGACGGGACAGGGGACTACGAGCAGTACTTC
CDR3: CASRDGTGDYEQYF

J: TRBJ2-5
D: NA
V: TRBV10-3
size: NA
DNA: TGTGCCATCAGTGACGGAGGGGGAGAGACCCAGTACTTC
CDR3: CAISDGGGETQYF

J: TRBJ1-4
D: NA
V: TRBV19
size: NA
DNA: TGTGCCAGTAGCCCCGGTGAGGGGGGGATCTCAACTAATGAAAAACTGTTTTTT
CDR3: CASSPGEGGISTNEKLFF

J: TRBJ2-1
D: NA
V: TRBV7-2
size: NA
DNA: TGTGCCAGCAGCTTAGACCCGAGCTCCTACAATGAGCAGTTCTTC
CDR3: CASSLDPSSYNEQFF

J: TRBJ2-1
D: TRBD2
V: TRBV20-1
size: NA
DNA: TGCAGTGCTAGTATCATTCGGAGCGGGAGCGTAAATGAGCAGTTCTTC
CDR3: CSASIIRSGSVNEQFF

J: TRBJ2-7
D: TRBD2
V: TRBV3-1/TRBV3-2
size: NA
DNA: TGTGCCAGCAGCCAAGTTCTAGCGGGAGACGAGCAGTACTTC
CDR3: CASSQVLAGDEQYF

J: TRBJ2-1
D: NA
V: TRBV20-1
size: NA
DNA: TGCAGTGCTAGTACCTCGCGGGGCTCCTACAATGAGCAGTTCTTC
CDR3: CSASTSRGSYNEQFF

J: TRBJ2-3
D: TRBD2
V: TRBV7-2
size: NA
DNA: TGTGCCAGCAGCTCGGAAGAGCCAAGCGGGGGGCGAGATACGCAGTATTTT
CDR3: CASSSEEPSGGRDTQYF

J: TRBJ2-7
D: TRBD1
V: TRBV7-2
size: NA
DNA: TGTGCCAGCAGCCAAAGACAGGGGGCTTACGAGCAGTACTTC
CDR3: CASSQRQGAYEQYF

J: TRBJ1-2
D: TRBD1
V: TRBV9
size: NA
DNA: TGTGCCAGCAGCGTAGCTGCAGGGGGCGGCGGCTACACCTTC
CDR3: CASSVAAGGGGYTF

J: TRBJ1-3
D: NA
V: TRBV21-1
size: once
DNA: TGTGCCAGCAGCAAATCCCTTCTCTTTAAAAACACCATATATTTT
CDR3: CASSKSLLFKNTIYF

J: TRBJ1-6
D: TRBD1
V: TRBV5-1
size: NA
DNA: TGCGCCAGCAGCCCGTCTCCCGGGACAGCGAGTAATTCACCCCTCCACTTT
CDR3: CASSPSPGTASNSPLHF

J: TRBJ2-3
D: NA
V: TRBV5-4
size: NA
DNA: TGTGCCAGCAGTTCCGAGACGGGTTTAAATACGCAGTATTTT
CDR3: CASSSETGLNTQYF

J: TRBJ2-3
D: NA
V: TRBV7-8
size: NA
DNA: TGTGCCAGCAGCCCCGTGGAAGCTACAGATACGCAGTATTTT
CDR3: CASSPVEATDTQYF

J: TRBJ1-5
D: NA
V: TRBV21-1
size: NA
DNA: TGTGCCAGCAGCAAGAAAGGGAGAGGGGATGGCAATCAGTCCCAGCATTTT
CDR3: CASSKKGRGDGNQSQHF

J: TRBJ2-7
D: TRBD2
V: TRBV6-2/TRBV6-3
size: NA
DNA: TGTGCCAGCAGTTACGCGGGAGGGCCAGGCGAGCAGTACTTC
CDR3: CASSYAGGPGEQYF

J: TRBJ1-3
D: NA
V: TRBV4-3
size: NA
DNA: TGCGCCAGCAGCCCCACGGGGCTCGGGACTGGAAACACCATATATTTT
CDR3: CASSPTGLGTGNTIYF

J: TRBJ1-2
D: NA
V: TRBV28
size: NA
DNA: TGTGCCAGCAGTGATTCGCGCTCCTATGGCTACACCTTC
CDR3: CASSDSRSYGYTF

J: TRBJ1-2
D: NA
V: TRBV5-4
size: NA
DNA: TGTGCCAGCAGTCACGGCCCAGAGGACTATGGCTACACCTTC
CDR3: CASSHGPEDYGYTF

J: TRBJ2-3
D: TRBD2
V: TRBV6-6
size: NA
DNA: TGTGCCATCCTAGCGGGGGGGGGCACAGATACGCAGTATTTT
CDR3: CAILAGGGTDTQYF

J: TRBJ2-5
D: TRBD1
V: TRBV10-3
size: NA
DNA: TGTGCCATCACCAAGGGACAGGGGTCAGAGACCCAGTACTTC
CDR3: CAITKGQGSETQYF

J: TRBJ2-7
D: TRBD2
V: TRBV5-5
size: once
DNA: TGTGCCAGCAGCTTGAGTTTGAGCGGGGGAGGTTCGAACGAGCAGTACTTC
CDR3: CASSLSLSGGGSNEQYF